This paragraph reports one T cell receptor beta chain. The entry originates in a study of Ad26.COV2.S vaccination and SARS-CoV-2 variants. Study-level information: Participants got Ad26.COV2.S intramuscularly, once or twice 56 days apart.

Germline-derived CDR1 and CDR2 are SGHTA and FQGNSA. The CDR3 is 15 residues long. V trimming: 0 bases; J trimming: 5 bases; junction bases outside the gene matches: 6. Measured with immunoSEQ multiplex PCR; TCRdb has only the in-frame clones, and not every one. The sample consists of 400,000 to 500,000 clones, roughly 90% of them appearing once. Treatment noted: roughly 20 received Ad26.COV2.S at low or high dose, single or two shots; roughly 5 received placebo; per-sample allocation not given. Samples analyzed were those drawn on day 63 after the first vaccine or placebo injection. The sequence was collected from a person aged 18-65 years who received the Ad26.COV2.S COVID-19 vaccine or a placebo. Here the sequenced sample was peripheral blood, taken in a trial of Ad26.COV2.S vaccine versus placebo. J is TRBJ1-2 and V is TRBV7-2, with 7 bases matching TRBD1. The CDR3 DNA sequence: TGTGCCAGCAGCTTAGCCAGGACAGGTCTATATGGCTACACCTTC. This codes for CASSLARTGLYGYTF.